This is a list of T cell receptor beta chains from one sample in a study of OX40 agonist ivuxolimab in advanced cancers. Sequencing was performed with immunoSEQ multiplex PCR; in TCRdb, only in-frame clones are kept and a portion is missing. This sample has about 37,000 clones; about 72% occur once, and the top ten carry under 25%. Sequences were derived from CD4+ or CD8+ T cells sorted from blood, sampled in a trial of the OX40 agonist ivuxolimab. The receptor set was obtained from an adult with an advanced solid tumor such as melanoma, head and neck, liver or kidney cancer. Each CDR3 is given with its conserved first and last residue. Fields, in order: D gene, J gene, V gene, clone size, CDR3 protein, CDR3 DNA. The D gene is left open where the match is weak. Clone size is given for some rows only: seen once, a few or many times, or a class if the clone is expanded.

TRBD1 TRBJ2-1 TRBV11-3 few CASSLDPGGTSQFF TGTGCCAGCAGCTTAGACCCAGGGGGAACTTCTCAGTTCTTC
- TRBJ2-7 TRBV11-2 - CASSFSRGTISVEQYF TGTGCCAGCAGCTTTTCGAGAGGGACGATCTCGGTCGAGCAGTACTTC
- TRBJ1-1 TRBV25-1 - CASSEFWENTEAFF TGTGCCAGCAGTGAATTTTGGGAGAACACTGAAGCTTTCTTT
TRBD1 TRBJ2-1 TRBV28 once CASRETGSYNEQFF TGTGCCAGCAGAGAGACAGGGTCCTACAATGAGCAGTTCTTC
TRBD2 TRBJ2-5 TRBV9 - CASSGFGRGGYETQYF TGTGCCAGCAGCGGCTTTGGGCGGGGGGGTTATGAGACCCAGTACTTC
- TRBJ1-1 TRBV28 - CASSPVSANTEAFF TGTGCCAGCAGCCCCGTCTCGGCGAACACTGAAGCTTTCTTT
- TRBJ1-2 TRBV4-3 - CASSQDGVLSYGYTF TGCGCCAGCAGCCAAGATGGGGTACTAAGCTATGGCTACACCTTC
- TRBJ1-4 TRBV6-6 - CASSSQRDDNEKLFF TGTGCCAGCAGTTCCCAAAGGGATGATAATGAAAAACTGTTTTTT
TRBD2 TRBJ2-7 TRBV5-4 - CASSQTSGSSYEQYF TGTGCCAGCAGCCAGACTAGCGGGAGCTCCTACGAGCAGTACTTC
TRBD1 TRBJ1-5 TRBV5-5 - CASSPQGDSNQPQHF TGTGCCAGCAGCCCTCAGGGGGACAGCAATCAGCCCCAGCATTTT
- TRBJ1-6 TRBV27 once CASSLRQGYNSPLHF TGTGCCAGCAGTTTACGGCAGGGCTATAATTCACCCCTCCACTTT
TRBD1 TRBJ2-3 TRBV5-1 - CASSYGQGRDTQYF TGCGCCAGCAGCTATGGACAGGGCCGGGATACGCAGTATTTT
TRBD1 TRBJ2-1 TRBV19 - CASSTGGQGSSEQFF TGTGCCAGTAGTACAGGGGGACAGGGGAGTAGTGAGCAGTTCTTC
- TRBJ1-4 TRBV9 - CASSSHQGNEKLFF TGTGCCAGCAGCTCCCATCAGGGTAATGAAAAACTGTTTTTT
TRBD2 TRBJ2-3 TRBV5-1 - CASSLGTSPTDTQYF TGCGCCAGCAGCTTGGGGACTAGTCCAACAGATACGCAGTATTTT
TRBD2 TRBJ2-2 TRBV5-1 - CASSPWDYLAGELFF TGCGCCAGCAGCCCGTGGGACTACCTCGCCGGGGAGCTGTTTTTT
TRBD2 TRBJ2-3 TRBV6-6 - CASSSGGSSDTQYF TGTGCCAGCAGCTCGGGGGGGAGCTCAGATACGCAGTATTTT
TRBD1 TRBJ2-3 TRBV5-1 - CASSLDRGRSDTQYF TGCGCCAGCAGCTTGGACAGGGGGCGATCAGATACGCAGTATTTT
TRBD1 TRBJ2-7 TRBV29-1 - CSVPPADRTYVGISYEQYF TGCAGCGTTCCACCGGCGGACAGGACCTACGTCGGAATTTCCTACGAGCAGTACTTC
- TRBJ2-7 TRBV6-1 - CASSRNRGGEQYF TGTGCCAGCAGCCGCAACAGGGGGGGGGAGCAGTACTTC
- TRBJ2-7 TRBV4-2 - CASSQERGERYEQYF TGTGCCAGCAGCCAAGAAAGGGGGGAGCGGTACGAGCAGTACTTC
TRBD1 TRBJ2-7 TRBV7-2 - CASSSGQGRGEQYF TGTGCCAGCAGCTCCGGACAGGGGCGAGGTGAGCAGTACTTC
- TRBJ2-5 TRBV7-1 once CASSLVGSQETQYF TGTGCCAGCAGCTTAGTGGGATCACAAGAGACCCAGTACTTC
- TRBJ1-2 TRBV10-3 - CATGQLGNYGYTF TGTGCCACCGGCCAATTGGGGAACTATGGCTACACCTTC
- TRBJ2-7 TRBV11-2 - CASSPVDRSYEQYF TGTGCCAGCAGCCCGGTAGACAGGTCCTACGAGCAGTACTTC
- TRBJ2-3 TRBV27 - CASGRRGPTDTQYF TGTGCCAGCGGTCGGAGGGGGCCCACAGATACGCAGTATTTT
- TRBJ1-1 TRBV4-1 many CASSQGGLTEAFF TGCGCCAGCAGCCAAGGGGGGCTCACTGAAGCTTTCTTT
TRBD2 TRBJ2-7 TRBV27 - CASRQTSGIYEQYF TGTGCCAGCAGGCAGACTAGCGGGATTTACGAGCAGTACTTC
TRBD1 TRBJ1-1 TRBV9 - CASSPPWTQGAGTEAFF TGTGCCAGCAGCCCACCCTGGACCCAGGGGGCTGGAACTGAAGCTTTCTTT
- TRBJ2-7 TRBV21-1 - CASSKGDRGAHKTYEQYF TGTGCCAGCAGCAAAGGGGACAGGGGAGCTCACAAAACCTACGAGCAGTACTTC
- TRBJ1-3 TRBV9 few CASSVDGQGWNTIYF TGTGCCAGCAGCGTAGATGGCCAGGGGTGGAACACCATATATTTT